This T cell receptor (beta chain) was recovered during a study of OX40 agonist ivuxolimab in advanced cancers. Sequencing used immunoSEQ multiplex PCR; TCRdb keeps in-frame clones, though not all of them. The data contain around 72,000 clones, 70% to 90% of them singletons. Germline V gene lookup returns CDR1 SNHLY and CDR2 FYNNEI. The CDR3 is 14 amino acids. Trimming took off 6 bases at V and 4 bases at J, with 16 bases between the two ends. The chain carries TRBV2 and TRBJ2-7; a possible D gene is TRBD2 (6 bases). Specimen: CD4+ or CD8+ T cells sorted from blood, collected in a trial of the OX40 agonist ivuxolimab. The sequence came from an adult with an advanced solid tumor such as melanoma, head and neck, liver or kidney cancer. The CDR3 region is CASSLQRVNYEQYF. CDR3 DNA: TGTGCCAGCAGCCTTCAGCGGGTGAATTACGAGCAGTACTTC.